The clone carrying this TCR beta chain has only a few counts. Its antigen is unidentified. Treatment indicated: oral pan-JAK inhibitor, 5-10 mg twice daily. The sample originates from a study of CD8+ T cells in alopecia areata. Across the study: Treated patients were given oral tofacitinib, which was dosed at 5 to 10 mg twice daily.

Looked up from germline, CDR1 is SQVTM and CDR2 is ANQGSEA. V was cut by 1 base and J by 8 bases, with 14 bases left in between. The CDR3 runs 13 residues. General study findings and limits: Scalp clonality and expanded CD8+ clones among the top 100 showed significant decreases with tofacitinib. Scalp and blood samples kept many expanded lesional clones throughout tofacitinib.

Sequencing templates came from extracted RNA that was reverse transcribed into cDNA. Profiling relied on immunoSEQ multiplex PCR, and the TCRdb table lists in-frame clones only, not all of them. The table includes about 210,000 clones, approximately 65% detected once. The chain has TRBV29-1 and TRBJ1-2; no reliable D call. Here the sequenced sample was CD4+ T cells sorted from blood, taken at approximately week 42, from a patient treated with tofacitinib. This sequence originates from a human donor with alopecia areata. The CDR3 here is CSVEVSIGYGYTF. In DNA form, the CDR3 reads TGCAGCGTTGAAGTATCTATCGGGTACGGCTACACCTTC. Together with reference TRBV29-1 and TRBJ1-2, the CDR3 gives the full variable domain: SAVISQKPSRDICQRGTSLTIQCQVDSQVTMMFWYRQQPGQSLTLIATANQGSEATYESGFVIDKFPISRPNLTFSTLTVSNMSPEDSSIYLCSVEVSIGYGYTFGSGTRLTVV.